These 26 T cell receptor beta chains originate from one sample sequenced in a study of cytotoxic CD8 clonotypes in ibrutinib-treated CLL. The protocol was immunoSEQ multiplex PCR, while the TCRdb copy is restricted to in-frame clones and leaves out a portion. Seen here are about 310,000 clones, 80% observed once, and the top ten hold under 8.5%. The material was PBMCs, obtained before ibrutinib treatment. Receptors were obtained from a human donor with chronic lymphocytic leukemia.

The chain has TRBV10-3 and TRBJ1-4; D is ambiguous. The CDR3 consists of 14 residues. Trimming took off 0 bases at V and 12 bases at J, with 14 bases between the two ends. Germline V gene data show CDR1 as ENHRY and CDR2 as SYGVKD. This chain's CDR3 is CAISESTGWEELFF. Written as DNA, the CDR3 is TGTGCCATCAGTGAGTCCACGGGCTGGGAGGAACTGTTTTTT.

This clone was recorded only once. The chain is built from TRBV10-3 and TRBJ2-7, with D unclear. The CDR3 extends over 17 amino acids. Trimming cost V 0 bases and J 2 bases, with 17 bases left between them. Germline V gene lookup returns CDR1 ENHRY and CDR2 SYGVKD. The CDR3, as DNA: TGTGCCATCAGTGAGTCGAGAGGTGGGTTTGGAGCCTACGAGCAGTACTTC. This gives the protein CAISESRGGFGAYEQYF.

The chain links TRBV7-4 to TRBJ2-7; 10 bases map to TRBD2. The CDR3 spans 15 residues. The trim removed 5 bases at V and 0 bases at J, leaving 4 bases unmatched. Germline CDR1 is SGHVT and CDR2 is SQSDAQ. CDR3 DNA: TGTGCCAGCAGCCCGAGGACTAGCGGCTCCTACGAGCAGTACTTC. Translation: CASSPRTSGSYEQYF.

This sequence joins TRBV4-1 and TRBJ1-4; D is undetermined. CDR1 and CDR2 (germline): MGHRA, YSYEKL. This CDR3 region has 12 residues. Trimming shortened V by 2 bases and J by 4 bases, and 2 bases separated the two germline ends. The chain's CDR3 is CASSQINEKLFF. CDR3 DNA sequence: TGCGCCAGCAGCCAAATTAATGAAAAACTGTTTTTT.

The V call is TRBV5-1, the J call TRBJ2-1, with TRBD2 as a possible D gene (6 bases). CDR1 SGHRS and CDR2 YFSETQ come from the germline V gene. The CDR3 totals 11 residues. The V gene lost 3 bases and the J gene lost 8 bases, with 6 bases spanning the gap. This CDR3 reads CASSWGDEQFF. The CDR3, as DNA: TGCGCCAGCAGCTGGGGGGATGAGCAGTTCTTC. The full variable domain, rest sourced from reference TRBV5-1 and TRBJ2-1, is KAGVTQTPRYLIKTRGQQVTLSCSPISGHRSVSWYQQTPGQGLQFLFEYFSETQRNKGNFPGRFSGRQFSNSRSEMNVSTLELGDSALYLCASSWGDEQFFGPGTRLTVL.

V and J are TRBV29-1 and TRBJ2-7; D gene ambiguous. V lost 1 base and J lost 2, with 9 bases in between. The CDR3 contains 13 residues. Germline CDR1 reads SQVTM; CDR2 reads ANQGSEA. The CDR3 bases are TGCAGCGTTGAAGGTTGGGTCCCCTACGAGCAGTACTTC. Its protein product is CSVEGWVPYEQYF.

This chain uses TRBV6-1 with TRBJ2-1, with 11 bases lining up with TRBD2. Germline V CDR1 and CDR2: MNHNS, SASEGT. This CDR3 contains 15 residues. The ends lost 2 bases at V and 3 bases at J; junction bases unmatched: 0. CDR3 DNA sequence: TGTGCCAGCAGTGAACTAGCGGGAGGCTACAATGAGCAGTTCTTC. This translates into CASSELAGGYNEQFF.

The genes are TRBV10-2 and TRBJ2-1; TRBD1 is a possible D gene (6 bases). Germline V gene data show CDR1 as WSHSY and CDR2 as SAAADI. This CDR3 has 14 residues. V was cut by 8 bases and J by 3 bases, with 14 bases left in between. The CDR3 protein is CASGRTVSYNEQFF. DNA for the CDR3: TGCGCCAGCGGAAGGACAGTTAGCTACAATGAGCAGTTCTTC.

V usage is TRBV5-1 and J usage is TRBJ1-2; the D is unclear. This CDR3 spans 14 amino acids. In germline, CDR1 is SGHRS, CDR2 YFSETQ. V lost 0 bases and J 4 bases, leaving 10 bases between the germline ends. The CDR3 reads CASSLAKAPYGYTF. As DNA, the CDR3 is TGCGCCAGCAGCTTGGCGAAGGCCCCCTATGGCTACACCTTC.

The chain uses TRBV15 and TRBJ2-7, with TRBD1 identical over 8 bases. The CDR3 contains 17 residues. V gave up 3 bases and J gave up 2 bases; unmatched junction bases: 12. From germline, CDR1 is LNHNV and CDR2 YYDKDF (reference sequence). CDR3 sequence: CATSSTEAGTGTYEQYF. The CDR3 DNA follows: TGTGCCACCAGCAGTACCGAGGCCGGGACAGGAACCTACGAGCAGTACTTC.

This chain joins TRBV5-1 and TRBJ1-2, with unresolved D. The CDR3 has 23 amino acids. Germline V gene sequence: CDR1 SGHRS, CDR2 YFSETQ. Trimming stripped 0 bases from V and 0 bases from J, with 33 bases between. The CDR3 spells CASSLGVFGPRTQISPANYGYTF. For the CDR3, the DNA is TGCGCCAGCAGCTTGGGAGTTTTCGGTCCTCGGACCCAAATCTCTCCAGCTAACTATGGCTACACCTTC.

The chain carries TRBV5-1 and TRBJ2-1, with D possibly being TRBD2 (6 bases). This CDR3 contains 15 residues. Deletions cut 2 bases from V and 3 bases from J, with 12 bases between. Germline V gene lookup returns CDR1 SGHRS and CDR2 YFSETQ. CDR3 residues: CASSFGTLNYNEQFF. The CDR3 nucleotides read TGCGCCAGCAGCTTTGGGACTTTAAACTACAATGAGCAGTTCTTC.

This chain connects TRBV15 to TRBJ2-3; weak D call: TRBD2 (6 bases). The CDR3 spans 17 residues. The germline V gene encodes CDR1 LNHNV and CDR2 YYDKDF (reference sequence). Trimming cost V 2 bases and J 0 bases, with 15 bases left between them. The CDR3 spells CATSRIEWAGSTDTQYF. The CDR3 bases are TGTGCCACCAGCAGAATAGAGTGGGCGGGAAGCACAGATACGCAGTATTTT.

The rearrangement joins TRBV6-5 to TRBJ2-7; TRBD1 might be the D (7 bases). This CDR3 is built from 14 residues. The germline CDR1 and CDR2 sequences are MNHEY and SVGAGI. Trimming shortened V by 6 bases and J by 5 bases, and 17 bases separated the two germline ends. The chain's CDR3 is CASSYDRAGNEQYF. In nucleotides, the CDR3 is TGTGCCAGCAGCTACGACAGGGCGGGAAACGAGCAGTACTTC.

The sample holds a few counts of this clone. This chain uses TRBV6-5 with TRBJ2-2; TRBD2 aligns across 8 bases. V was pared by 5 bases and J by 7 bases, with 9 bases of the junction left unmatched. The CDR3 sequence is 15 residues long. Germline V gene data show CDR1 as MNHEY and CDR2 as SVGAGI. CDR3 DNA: TGTGCCAGCAGTGGGGGACTAGAGTCCATCGGGGAGCTGTTTTTT. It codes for CASSGGLESIGELFF.

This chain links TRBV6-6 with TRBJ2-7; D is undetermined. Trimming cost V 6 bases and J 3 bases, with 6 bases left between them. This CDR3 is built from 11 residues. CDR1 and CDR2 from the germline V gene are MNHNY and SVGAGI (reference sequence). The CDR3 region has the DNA TGTGCCAGCAGCCCTGACTACGAGCAGTACTTC. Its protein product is CASSPDYEQYF.

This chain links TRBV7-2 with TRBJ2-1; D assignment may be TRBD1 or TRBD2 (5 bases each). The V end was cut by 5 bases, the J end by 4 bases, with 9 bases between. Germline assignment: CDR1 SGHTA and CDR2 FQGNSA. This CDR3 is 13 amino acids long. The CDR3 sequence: CASSRGAYNEQFF. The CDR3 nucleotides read TGTGCCAGCAGCCGAGGGGCTTACAATGAGCAGTTCTTC.

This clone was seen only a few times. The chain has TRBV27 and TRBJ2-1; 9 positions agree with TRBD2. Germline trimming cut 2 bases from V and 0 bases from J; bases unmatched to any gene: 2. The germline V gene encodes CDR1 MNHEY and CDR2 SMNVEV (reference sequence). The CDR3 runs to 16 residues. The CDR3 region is CASSLGSGSSYNEQFF. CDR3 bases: TGTGCCAGCAGTTTAGGTAGCGGGAGCTCCTACAATGAGCAGTTCTTC.

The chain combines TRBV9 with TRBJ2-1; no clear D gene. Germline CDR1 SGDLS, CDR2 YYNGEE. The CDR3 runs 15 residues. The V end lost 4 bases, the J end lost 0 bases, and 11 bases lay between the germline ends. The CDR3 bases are TGTGCCAGCAGCACCGAGGCGAGCTCCTACAATGAGCAGTTCTTC. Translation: CASSTEASSYNEQFF.

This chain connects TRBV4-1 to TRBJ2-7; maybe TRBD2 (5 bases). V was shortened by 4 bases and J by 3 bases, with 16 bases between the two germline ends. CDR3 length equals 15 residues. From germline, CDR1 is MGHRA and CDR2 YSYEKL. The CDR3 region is CASSPELGRGYEQYF. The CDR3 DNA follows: TGCGCCAGCAGCCCGGAGTTAGGACGGGGCTACGAGCAGTACTTC.

CDR3 sequence reads: CASSSAGRGKRNEQFF. The CDR3 bases are TGTGCCAGCAGCTCCGCCGGCAGGGGAAAGCGGAATGAGCAGTTCTTC. The V call is TRBV7-2, the J call TRBJ2-1; tentative D call: TRBD1 (6 bases). The germline V gene encodes CDR1 SGHTA and CDR2 FQGNSA. V lost 4 bases, J lost 7 bases, and 20 bases lay in between. This CDR3 contains 16 residues. The whole variable domain, remainder taken from reference TRBV7-2 and TRBJ2-1, is GAGVSQSPSNKVTEKGKDVELRCDPISGHTALYWYRQSLGQGLEFLIYFQGNSAPDKSGLPSDRFSAERTGGSVSTLTIQRTQQEDSAVYLCASSSAGRGKRNEQFFGPGTRLTVL.

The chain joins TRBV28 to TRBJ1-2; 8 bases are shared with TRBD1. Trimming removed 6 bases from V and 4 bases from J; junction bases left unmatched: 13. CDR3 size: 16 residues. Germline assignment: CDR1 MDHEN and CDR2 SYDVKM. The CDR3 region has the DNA TGTGCCAGCAGAAGTCCGACAGGGGTTGGCCTCTATGGCTACACCTTC. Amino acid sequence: CASRSPTGVGLYGYTF.

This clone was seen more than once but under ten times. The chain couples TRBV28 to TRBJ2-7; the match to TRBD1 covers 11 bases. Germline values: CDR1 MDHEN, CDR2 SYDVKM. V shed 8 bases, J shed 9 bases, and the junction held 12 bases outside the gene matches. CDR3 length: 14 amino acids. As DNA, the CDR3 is TGTGCCAGCCTGGGGGACAGGGGGAAAATCGGGCAGTACTTC. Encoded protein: CASLGDRGKIGQYF.

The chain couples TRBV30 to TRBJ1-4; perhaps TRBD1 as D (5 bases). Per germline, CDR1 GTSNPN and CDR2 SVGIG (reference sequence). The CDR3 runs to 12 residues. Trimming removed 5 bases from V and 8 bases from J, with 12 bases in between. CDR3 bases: TGTGCCTGGGGGGCCGACAGCGAAAAACTGTTTTTT. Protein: CAWGADSEKLFF. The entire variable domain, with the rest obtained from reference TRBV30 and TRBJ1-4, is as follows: SQTIHQWPATLVQPVGSPLSLECTVEGTSNPNLYWYRQAAGRGLQLLFYSVGIGQISSEVPQNLSASRPQDRQFILSSKKLLLSDSGFYLCAWGADSEKLFFGSGTQLSVL.

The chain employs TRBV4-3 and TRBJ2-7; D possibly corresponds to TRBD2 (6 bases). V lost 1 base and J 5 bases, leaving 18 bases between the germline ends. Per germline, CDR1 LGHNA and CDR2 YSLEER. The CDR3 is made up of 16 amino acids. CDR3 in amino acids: CASSQAAGYTEDEQYF. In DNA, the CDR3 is TGCGCCAGCAGCCAAGCTGCGGGATACACGGAAGACGAGCAGTACTTC.

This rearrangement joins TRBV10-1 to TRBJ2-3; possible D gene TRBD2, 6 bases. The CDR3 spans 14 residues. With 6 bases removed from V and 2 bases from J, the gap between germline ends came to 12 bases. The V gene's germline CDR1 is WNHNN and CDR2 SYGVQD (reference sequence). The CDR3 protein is CASRPGLHTDTQYF. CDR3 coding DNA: TGCGCCAGCAGGCCGGGACTCCACACAGATACGCAGTATTTT.